This passage covers 26 T cell receptor beta chains from one sample sequenced in a study of PD-L1 blockade in urothelial cancer. Sequencing was performed with immunoSEQ multiplex PCR; in TCRdb, only in-frame clones are kept and a portion is missing. The table has 45,000 to 55,000 clones, around 82% seen once. Stated time point: peripheral blood 6 weeks after treatment start. The sample in question was PBMCs, obtained around atezolizumab (anti-PD-L1) treatment. The receptors derive from a man aged 50 or older with urothelial cancer.

The rearrangement links TRBV28 to TRBJ2-7, with 8 bases that match TRBD1. In germline, CDR1 is MDHEN, CDR2 SYDVKM. Losses at the gene ends were 6 bases for V and 3 bases for J; bases not matched to a gene: 4. The CDR3 is made up of 13 amino acids. The CDR3 region is CASRAGGSYEQYF. The CDR3 nucleotides read TGTGCCAGCAGGGCAGGGGGCAGCTACGAGCAGTACTTC.

The chain is built from TRBV10-2 and TRBJ2-2, with TRBD1 identical over 8 bases. J gave up 5 bases and V 6 bases, and 8 bases lay outside the gene matches. The CDR3 extends over 15 amino acids. Per the germline V gene, CDR1 is WSHSY and CDR2 is SAAADI. CDR3 in amino acids: CASRLTGELTGELFF. The CDR3 bases are TGCGCCAGCAGATTGACAGGGGAATTGACCGGGGAGCTGTTTTTT.

Judged by abundance, this clone is medium-sized. In DNA form, the CDR3 reads TGTGCCAGCTCAGGGACGGGACAATTAAATCAGCCCCAGCATTTT. As protein: CASSGTGQLNQPQHF. This chain connects TRBV18 to TRBJ1-5, with D possibly TRBD1 on 6 matching bases. Trimming removed 5 bases at V and 4 bases at J, with 15 bases between. The CDR3 consists of 15 residues. Germline V gene sequence: CDR1 KGHSH, CDR2 LQKENI.

This chain joins TRBV25-1 and TRBJ1-2; D is uncertain. Germline loops: CDR1 MGHDK, CDR2 SYGVNS. The CDR3 is made up of 12 amino acids. V lost 4 bases to trimming and J lost 6 bases, with 9 bases between them. The CDR3, as DNA: TGTGCCAGCAGTGGATACACGGATGGCTACACCTTC. Residues: CASSGYTDGYTF.

The rearrangement uses TRBV5-3 and TRBJ1-5; the D is unclear. TRBV5-3 is an open reading frame, and its role is uncertain. V lost 4 bases and J lost 9, with 14 bases in between. The CDR3 is 13 residues long. The CDR3 loop is CARSRVPCRPQHF. For the CDR3, the DNA is TGTGCCAGAAGCCGGGTTCCCTGTCGGCCCCAGCATTTT.

CDR3 in amino acids: CASSLTAVRTGELFF. In DNA form, the CDR3 reads TGTGCCAGCAGCTTAACAGCGGTACGTACCGGGGAGCTGTTTTTT. The chain employs TRBV7-3 and TRBJ2-2; a weak D match, TRBD2 (5 bases). Germline V gene lookup returns CDR1 SGHTA and CDR2 FQGTGA. The CDR3 is made up of 15 amino acids. Trimming removed 0 bases at V and 5 bases at J, with 10 bases between.

The rearrangement uses TRBV4-1 and TRBJ2-3; 9 nucleotides agree with TRBD2. Trimming cost V 4 bases and J 2 bases; bases outside gene matches: 13. Germline loops: CDR1 MGHRA, CDR2 YSYEKL. The CDR3 runs to 18 residues. CDR3 bases: TGCGCCAGCAGCCCTACTCCCTTAGCGGGGGCCCACACAGATACGCAGTATTTT. This translates into CASSPTPLAGAHTDTQYF.

In this sample, this clone turned up once. The chain employs TRBV5-1 and TRBJ1-2; 11 nucleotides match TRBD1. V lost 4 bases to trimming and J lost 4 bases; unmatched junction nucleotides: 12. In germline, CDR1 is SGHRS, CDR2 YFSETQ. This CDR3 comprises 17 residues. CDR3: CASSGGQGGDWTYGYTF. Here the CDR3 DNA reads TGCGCCAGCAGCGGGGGACAGGGGGGCGACTGGACCTATGGCTACACCTTC.

This rearrangement joins TRBV7-9 to TRBJ2-3, with D perhaps TRBD1 (7 bases). This CDR3 has 15 residues. CDR1 is SEHNR, CDR2 FQNEAQ, per germline (reference sequence). V lost 6 bases and J 6 bases, leaving 19 bases between the germline ends. CDR3 coding DNA: TGTGCCAGCAGTCAGGGGGGAGTAGGGCCGGATACGCAGTATTTT. Amino acid sequence: CASSQGGVGPDTQYF.

The CDR3 here is CASSGTLGRNEQFF. The DNA of the CDR3 is TGTGCCAGCAGCGGAACCCTGGGGCGCAATGAGCAGTTCTTC. The chain joins TRBV6-5 to TRBJ2-1, with TRBD1 as a possible D gene (5 bases). Trimming cost V 6 bases and J 6 bases, with 15 bases left between them. Germline lookup yields CDR1 MNHEY and CDR2 SVGAGI. The length of the CDR3 is 14 residues.

This rearrangement joins TRBV6-1 to TRBJ1-5, with 7 bases fitting TRBD1. CDR1 MNHNS and CDR2 SASEGT come from the germline V gene. This CDR3 has 15 amino acids. The V segment lost 2 bases and the J segment 4 bases; nucleotides outside the gene matches: 5. The CDR3 protein is CASSERGQNNQPQHF. The CDR3 DNA is TGTGCCAGCAGTGAAAGGGGACAGAATAATCAGCCCCAGCATTTT.

V and J are TRBV9 and TRBJ2-4, with D perhaps matching TRBD1 (6 bases). Germline values: CDR1 SGDLS, CDR2 YYNGEE. There are 15 residues in the CDR3. V lost 4 bases, J lost 3 bases, and 14 bases lay in between. This CDR3 is CASSPMDSYKNIQYF. DNA of the CDR3: TGTGCCAGCAGCCCAATGGACAGCTACAAAAACATTCAGTACTTC.

The chain has TRBV10-3 and TRBJ2-2; tentatively, D is TRBD2 (5 bases). CDR1 and CDR2 (germline): ENHRY, SYGVKD. This CDR3 comprises 14 residues. V was pared by 7 bases and J by 0 bases, with 9 bases between. The chain's CDR3 is CAIKPGTNTGELFF. CDR3 nucleotide sequence: TGTGCCATCAAACCCGGGACGAACACCGGGGAGCTGTTTTTT.

The gene calls are TRBV27 and TRBJ2-1; a weak D match, TRBD2 (6 bases). CDR1 is MNHEY, CDR2 SMNVEV, per germline (reference sequence). CDR3 length equals 14 residues. The V gene lost 2 bases and the J gene lost 7 bases, with 12 bases spanning the gap. The CDR3 DNA follows: TGTGCCAGCAGTTTAAGGGGCCTAGCGAATGAGCAGTTCTTC. The encoded protein is CASSLRGLANEQFF.

The chain recombines TRBV6-5 with TRBJ2-3; D perhaps matches TRBD1 (7 bases). Deletions cut 2 bases from V and 5 bases from J, with 11 bases between. The CDR3 loop spans 14 amino acids. The germline V gene encodes CDR1 MNHEY and CDR2 SVGAGI. For the CDR3, the DNA is TGTGCCAGCAGTTACCGGGGGACAGAAGATACGCAGTATTTT. Translated, it gives CASSYRGTEDTQYF.

The J gene is TRBJ1-4, the V gene TRBV7-9; D call uncertain. CDR1 is SEHNR and CDR2 is FQNEAQ in the germline V gene (reference sequence). The CDR3 consists of 14 residues. With 1 base removed from V and 0 bases from J, the gap between germline ends came to 3 bases. The CDR3 protein is CASSLGATNEKLFF. The CDR3 nucleotides are TGTGCCAGCAGCTTAGGAGCAACTAATGAAAAACTGTTTTTT.

The rearrangement uses TRBV27 and TRBJ2-5; 12 bases fit TRBD2. Germline lookup yields CDR1 MNHEY and CDR2 SMNVEV (reference sequence). This CDR3 spans 15 amino acids. After removal of 6 bases from V and 5 bases from J, the junction contained 7 bases not matched to a gene. The CDR3, as DNA: TGTGCCAGCAGGGGAGGACTAGCGGGACGGGAGACCCAGTACTTC. Residues: CASRGGLAGRETQYF.

The rearrangement links TRBV4-2 to TRBJ2-7; D possibly corresponds to TRBD2 (7 bases). CDR1 is LGHNA, CDR2 YNFKEQ, per germline. V lost 0 bases and J lost 0, with 18 bases in between. CDR3 length: 18 amino acids. CDR3 nucleotide sequence: TGTGCCAGCAGCCAAGATGTTGGTGGGCGGGGGCACTCCTACGAGCAGTACTTC. It translates to CASSQDVGGRGHSYEQYF.

The chain carries TRBV19 and TRBJ2-7, with TRBD2 identical over 7 bases. CDR1 is LNHDA and CDR2 is SQIVND in the germline V gene (reference sequence). CDR3 length equals 14 residues. The V gene end was trimmed by 3 bases and the J gene end by 7 bases; junction bases not matched to a gene: 9. The CDR3 reads CASSIGLVRGEQYF. CDR3 nucleotide sequence: TGTGCCAGTAGTATCGGACTAGTACGGGGAGAGCAGTACTTC.

V gene TRBV10-2 combines with J gene TRBJ2-1, with 13 bases that match TRBD2. V dropped 5 bases and J dropped 2; count of bases not matched to a gene: 0. Germline V lookup: CDR1 WSHSY, CDR2 SAAADI. The CDR3 extends over 15 amino acids. The DNA for the CDR3 is TGCGCCAGCAGTACTAGCGGGGGGGCCTACAATGAGCAGTTCTTC. Its translation: CASSTSGGAYNEQFF.

V and J are TRBV10-3 and TRBJ1-6; 10 bases are shared with TRBD1. J was trimmed by 5 bases and V by 3 bases; bases with no gene match: 10. Germline V gene data show CDR1 as ENHRY and CDR2 as SYGVKD. The CDR3 totals 18 residues. The CDR3 DNA follows: TGTGCCATCAGTGACCCAAGAGGCGGGACAGGGGATAATTCACCCCTCCACTTT. This gives the protein CAISDPRGGTGDNSPLHF.

V and J are TRBV5-6 and TRBJ1-1; D remains unclear. From germline, CDR1 is SGHDT and CDR2 YYEEEE. The V end lost 0 bases, the J end lost 6 bases, and 18 bases lay between the germline ends. The CDR3 consists of 16 residues. In DNA, the CDR3 is TGTGCCAGCAGCTTGGCCCCCGGCGAGGGTCTCCCTGAAGCTTTCTTT. Translation: CASSLAPGEGLPEAFF. Supplemented by reference TRBV5-6 and TRBJ1-1, the full variable domain reads DAGVTQSPTHLIKTRGQQVTLRCSPKSGHDTVSWYQQALGQGPQFIFQYYEEEERQRGNFPDRFSGHQFPNYSSELNVNALLLGDSALYLCASSLAPGEGLPEAFFGQGTRLTVV.

This rearrangement joins TRBV4-2 to TRBJ2-5, with D maybe TRBD2 (6 bases). The CDR3 is 17 residues long. Trimming took 1 base from V and 0 from J, leaving 15 bases between them. Looked up from germline, CDR1 is LGHNA and CDR2 is YNFKEQ. The CDR3 nucleotides read TGTGCCAGCAGCCAAGCCCTCCCTAGCGTAAACCAAGAGACCCAGTACTTC. This sequence encodes CASSQALPSVNQETQYF.

The V and J genes are TRBV19 and TRBJ1-2, with 9 positions matching TRBD1. V lost 6 bases and J lost 3; bases outside the gene matches: 2. From germline, CDR1 is LNHDA and CDR2 SQIVND (reference sequence). CDR3 length: 13 residues. The CDR3: CASRRDRDYGYTF. CDR3 bases: TGTGCCAGTAGGAGGGACAGGGACTATGGCTACACCTTC.

This chain joins TRBV7-2 and TRBJ2-1; 8 nucleotides line up with TRBD2. Looked up from germline, CDR1 is SGHTA and CDR2 is FQGNSA. This CDR3 is built from 15 residues. V was clipped by 4 bases and J by 5 bases; unmatched bases: 7. CDR3: CASSYSAGGNNEQFF. For the CDR3, the DNA is TGTGCCAGCAGCTATAGCGCGGGAGGTAACAATGAGCAGTTCTTC.

V usage is TRBV19 and J usage is TRBJ1-2; the match to TRBD1 covers 9 bases. Germline trimming cut 9 bases from V and 8 bases from J; bases unmatched to any gene: 10. This CDR3 has 13 residues. Germline CDR1 and CDR2: LNHDA and SQIVND (reference sequence). The DNA for the CDR3 is TGTGCCAGCAAGACAGGGGGATTTGAGGGCTACACCTTC. It specifies CASKTGGFEGYTF.